This TCR beta chain was recorded in a study of T cell repertoires in cytomegalovirus infection (dated by TCRdb to the late 2010s). Regarding the research as a whole: Alongside well-studied HLA-B-restricted epitopes, the peptide stimulations were aimed at recently identified HLA-C-restricted CMV epitopes, whose presentation resists viral immunomodulation. Because public TCR beta signatures pointed to carriage of CMV infection together with the matching HLA type, the HLA type of each donor mattered for the analysis. Broad study findings and their caveats: In both this cohort and an independent cohort of some 350 donors, the cumulative frequency of public TCR beta family members distinguished carriers of CMV infection plus the relevant HLA type. The ex vivo response was dominated by HLA-C-restricted CMV-specific TCR beta clonotypes, and the single most frequent clonotype in two of eight donors was supplied by these HLA-C-restricted clonotypes.

What this sample's treatment or condition label stands for: in vitro stimulation with specific CMV peptide epitopes to enrich CMV-specific T cells. The sequencing machine was an Illumina HiSeq 1500. TCRdb trimmed the raw reads at Q25, called clones with MiXCR and kept productive beta chains. A single entry per CDR3 protein holds the most common genes and DNA from its merged rows. Present in this sample are approximately 120,000 distinct CDR3 sequences, over 25% of which were seen just once. The ten biggest clones cover roughly three fifths of the sample. The CDR3 starts with the cysteine, ends with the phenylalanine, and has 12 residues. The kept DNA is CDR3 alone, 36 bases in frame from the first base. V is cut by 5 bases and J by 3 bases, and the space between the germline ends is 7 bases. Sequences MNHEY (CDR1) and SVGEGT (CDR2) are obtained from the germline V gene. This clonotype has only a few counts. Its antigen has not been determined. The record has no base qualities; no much larger clone is one base away.

The sequence links TRBV6-2 or TRBV6-3 to TRBJ1-2, with the D segment identity uncertain. The TCR originated in a human donor in good health (CMV status not recorded). Some clones in this sample may be carry-over from other donors' samples. The sample here was CD8+ T cells from cultured PBMCs, taken from culture after CMV antigen stimulation. The CDR3 protein: CASSPGYYGYTF. The bases read TGTGCCAGCAGTCCCGGTTACTATGGCTACACCTTC.